Here is one T cell receptor (beta chain) with its context. The antigen is unknown. This sample is drawn from a study of pediatric ulcerative colitis. The study, taken as a whole, reports: Total lymphocyte DNA, not sorted subsets, was the template.

The CDR3 contains 13 residues. Germline CDR1 MNHEY, CDR2 SVGAGI. The V and J ends lost 10 bases and 3 bases respectively, with 14 bases between them. Sequencing used immunoSEQ multiplex PCR; TCRdb keeps in-frame clones, though not all of them. Among thousands of clones, roughly nine tenths were seen once, and the ten largest hold approximately 2%. Sequenced: blood. The origin of this receptor is a boy between 10 and 17 years old with mild ulcerative colitis. This chain links TRBV6-5 with TRBJ2-3; D may be TRBD2 (5 bases). The CDR3, as DNA: TGTGCCACAGGATCGGGGATTACAGATACGCAGTATTTT. Its translation: CATGSGITDTQYF.